Shown below are 23 T cell receptor beta chains from a single sample sequenced in a study of PD-L1 blockade in urothelial cancer. Sequencing was performed with immunoSEQ multiplex PCR; in TCRdb, only in-frame clones are kept and a portion is missing. This table holds 40,000 to 45,000 clones, about 89% found once. The time point was: peripheral blood 6 weeks after treatment start. The sample in question was PBMCs, obtained around atezolizumab (anti-PD-L1) treatment. All receptors come from a man between 65 and 85 years old with urothelial cancer.

This clone appeared a single time. This chain uses TRBV10-3 with TRBJ2-7, with 7 bases lining up with TRBD1. With V trimmed by 7 bases and J by 0 bases, 9 bases remained unmatched. The CDR3 runs to 15 residues. The germline V gene has CDR1 ENHRY and CDR2 SYGVKD. In DNA form, the CDR3 reads TGTGCCATCAATAAGAACAGGGGTAGCTCCTACGAGCAGTACTTC. Amino acid sequence: CAINKNRGSSYEQYF.

Only a few counts were recorded for this clone. The chain couples TRBV2 to TRBJ2-7; a weak D match, TRBD1 (6 bases). V dropped 7 bases and J dropped 2 bases, with 21 bases sitting between them. Germline values: CDR1 SNHLY, CDR2 FYNNEI. The CDR3 runs 16 residues. The CDR3 reads CASKPLTGTQTYEQYF. CDR3 bases: TGTGCCAGCAAACCCCTTACGGGGACACAGACCTACGAGCAGTACTTC.

In this sample, this clone turned up once. The chain carries TRBV4-2 and TRBJ2-1; perhaps TRBD2 as D (5 bases). Trimming took 0 bases from V and 4 from J, leaving 10 bases between them. This CDR3 contains 15 residues. CDR1 is LGHNA, CDR2 YNFKEQ, per germline. As DNA, the CDR3 is TGTGCCAGCAGCCAAGATCCAGCGGCTTACAATGAGCAGTTCTTC. Protein: CASSQDPAAYNEQFF.

The chain has TRBV18 and TRBJ2-4; 8 bases line up with TRBD1. CDR3 length: 15 residues. Germline V gene data show CDR1 as KGHSH and CDR2 as LQKENI. The J segment lost 3 bases and the V segment lost 4 bases, leaving 5 bases of the junction unmatched. CDR3 loop: CASSQQGGLKNIQYF. CDR3 DNA sequence: TGTGCCAGCTCACAACAGGGGGGTCTCAAAAACATTCAGTACTTC.

The chain combines TRBV10-2 with TRBJ2-3, with 7 nucleotides matching TRBD1. The CDR3 consists of 14 residues. Germline V CDR1 and CDR2: WSHSY, SAAADI. Germline trimming cut 4 bases from V and 2 bases from J; bases unmatched to any gene: 3. CDR3 sequence reads: CASSGQGHTDTQYF. The CDR3 bases are TGCGCCAGCAGTGGACAGGGCCACACAGATACGCAGTATTTT.

The chain uses TRBV9 and TRBJ2-5; TRBD1 matches at 11 bases. This CDR3 has 15 residues. The ends lost 0 bases at V and 2 bases at J; junction bases unmatched: 0. The germline CDR1 and CDR2 sequences are SGDLS and YYNGEE. CDR3 nucleotide sequence: TGTGCCAGCAGCGTAGGGGACAGGGGGCAAGAGACCCAGTACTTC. Its protein is CASSVGDRGQETQYF.

V usage is TRBV28 and J usage is TRBJ1-2, with unresolved D. The germline CDR1 and CDR2 sequences are MDHEN and SYDVKM. V lost 3 bases to trimming and J lost 0 bases, with 11 bases between them. The CDR3 spans 15 residues. The CDR3 DNA reads as TGTGCCAGCAGTTTGAACAACGGAGCTAACTATGGCTACACCTTC. This encodes CASSLNNGANYGYTF.

The chain is built from TRBV19 and TRBJ2-2; 12 nucleotides match TRBD2. This CDR3 region has 16 residues. V lost 7 bases, J lost 5 bases, and 8 bases stayed unmatched. Germline values: CDR1 LNHDA, CDR2 SQIVND (reference sequence). The DNA for the CDR3 is TGTGCCAGTACCGTGACTAGCGGGAGAGGGACCGGGGAGCTGTTTTTT. Its protein product is CASTVTSGRGTGELFF. Full variable domain (rest looked up from reference TRBV19 and TRBJ2-2): DGGITQSPKYLFRKEGQNVTLSCEQNLNHDAMYWYRQDPGQGLRLIYYSQIVNDFQKGDIAEGYSVSREKKESFPLTVTSAQKNPTAFYLCASTVTSGRGTGELFFGEGSRLTVL.

The table lists this clone with a few counts. The chain has TRBV11-2 and TRBJ2-5; TRBD2 aligns across 10 bases. With 2 bases clipped from V and 5 bases from J, the junction kept 5 bases outside the gene matches. There are 15 residues in the CDR3. CDR1 and CDR2 (germline): SGHAT, FQNNGV. As DNA, the CDR3 is TGTGCCAGCAGCTTACCAGCGGGAGGGGGGGAGACCCAGTACTTC. Translating gives CASSLPAGGGETQYF.

The chain joins TRBV28 to TRBJ2-7; 10 nucleotides agree with TRBD1. CDR1 is MDHEN, CDR2 SYDVKM, per germline. The CDR3 covers 15 residues. After removal of 4 bases from V and 7 bases from J, the junction contained 10 bases not matched to a gene. DNA for the CDR3: TGTGCCAGCAGTTCTCCGGGACAGGGGTCGGGGGAGCAGTACTTC. It encodes CASSSPGQGSGEQYF.

The gene calls are TRBV5-1 and TRBJ1-2; D is ambiguous. The CDR3 sequence is 12 residues long. Trimming shortened V by 0 bases and J by 4 bases, and 4 bases separated the two germline ends. Germline V gene sequence: CDR1 SGHRS, CDR2 YFSETQ. CDR3 DNA: TGCGCCAGCAGCTTGGATCGCTATGGCTACACCTTC. It yields the protein CASSLDRYGYTF.

The chain links TRBV4-1 to TRBJ2-7; D gene uncertain. This CDR3 is 16 amino acids long. The germline CDR1 and CDR2 sequences are MGHRA and YSYEKL. Trimming left V 0 bases short and J 0 bases short, with 12 bases between. CDR3 coding DNA: TGCGCCAGCAGCCAAGATCATCGCGTGAGCTCCTACGAGCAGTACTTC. As protein: CASSQDHRVSSYEQYF.

The chain joins TRBV5-1 to TRBJ1-2; D perhaps matches TRBD1 (6 bases). V dropped 9 bases and J dropped 5 bases, with 14 bases sitting between them. The CDR3 spans 12 residues. Germline CDR1 and CDR2: SGHRS and YFSETQ. The chain's CDR3 is CATFRGHYGYTF. The CDR3 coding sequence is TGCGCCACTTTCAGGGGCCATTATGGCTACACCTTC.

CDR3 sequence reads: CAWSVRASWGGYQETQYF. The CDR3 DNA reads TGTGCCTGGAGTGTTCGGGCTAGCTGGGGGGGGTACCAAGAGACCCAGTACTTC. This chain joins TRBV30 and TRBJ2-5; TRBD2 matches at 7 bases. The J segment lost 0 bases and the V segment lost 0 bases, leaving 13 bases of the junction unmatched. CDR3 length: 18 amino acids. Germline lookup yields CDR1 GTSNPN and CDR2 SVGIG (reference sequence). Using reference TRBV30 and TRBJ2-5 for the parts outside the CDR3, the full variable domain is SQTIHQWPATLVQPVGSPLSLECTVEGTSNPNLYWYRQAAGRGLQLLFYSVGIGQISSEVPQNLSASRPQDRQFILSSKKLLLSDSGFYLCAWSVRASWGGYQETQYFGPGTRLLVL.

The chain has TRBV5-1 and TRBJ1-4; tentative D call: TRBD1 (5 bases). The ends were cut back, 0 bases at V and 8 bases at J, with 17 bases in the middle. Germline V gene data show CDR1 as SGHRS and CDR2 as YFSETQ. The CDR3 spans 16 residues. CDR3 bases: TGCGCCAGCAGCTTGGCGGGACTGAGCACCGGAGAAAAACTGTTTTTT. It codes for CASSLAGLSTGEKLFF.

This CDR3 is CSAGTGPNYGYTF. CDR3 DNA: TGCAGCGCCGGGACAGGCCCGAACTATGGCTACACCTTC. The V call is TRBV29-1, the J call TRBJ1-2, with 8 positions matching TRBD1. This CDR3 contains 13 residues. V shed 7 bases, J shed 2 bases, and the junction held 6 bases outside the gene matches. CDR1 is SQVTM, CDR2 ANQGSEA, per germline.

V gene TRBV11-1 combines with J gene TRBJ2-1, with D possibly being TRBD1 (6 bases). The CDR3 contains 16 residues. V gave up 5 bases and J gave up 5 bases, with 19 bases separating them. Germline V gene sequence: CDR1 SGHAT, CDR2 FQDESV (reference sequence). The CDR3 spells CASSPKAYRANNEQFF. As DNA, the CDR3 is TGTGCCAGCAGCCCCAAAGCCTACAGGGCTAACAATGAGCAGTTCTTC.

This clone is medium-sized within its sample. This chain links TRBV7-9 with TRBJ2-5; 7 nucleotides line up with TRBD2. The CDR3 sequence is 13 residues long. The ends lost 3 bases at V and 3 bases at J; junction bases unmatched: 1. Germline V CDR1 and CDR2: SEHNR, FQNEAQ (reference sequence). The CDR3 loop is CASSFAGEETQYF. CDR3 DNA: TGTGCCAGCAGCTTTGCGGGGGAAGAGACCCAGTACTTC.

This chain links TRBV5-4 with TRBJ2-1, with TRBD2 matching 14 bases. CDR3 length equals 16 residues. V lost 0 bases to trimming and J lost 8 bases; unmatched junction nucleotides: 4. Looked up from germline, CDR1 is SGHNT and CDR2 is YYREEE (reference sequence). CDR3 amino acids: CASSLGGLAGAYEQFF. The DNA of the CDR3 is TGTGCCAGCAGCTTGGGGGGACTAGCGGGAGCCTATGAGCAGTTCTTC.

The V and J genes are TRBV5-1 and TRBJ2-7; TRBD2 agrees at 7 bases. Germline values: CDR1 SGHRS, CDR2 YFSETQ. The CDR3 sequence is 16 residues long. The trim removed 0 bases at V and 2 bases at J, leaving 8 bases unmatched. The CDR3: CASSLGASGPTYEQYF. Written as DNA, the CDR3 is TGCGCCAGCAGCTTGGGGGCTAGCGGACCGACCTACGAGCAGTACTTC.

V is TRBV2 and J is TRBJ2-1, with 8 bases fitting TRBD2. The CDR3 consists of 16 residues. The J segment lost 3 bases and the V segment lost 3 bases, leaving 7 bases of the junction unmatched. Germline V lookup: CDR1 SNHLY, CDR2 FYNNEI. In DNA form, the CDR3 reads TGTGCCAGCAGTGACCGGGGGGGCGGCAGCTACAATGAGCAGTTCTTC. Encoded protein: CASSDRGGGSYNEQFF.

The V call is TRBV10-3, the J call TRBJ2-7; tentatively, D is TRBD2 (6 bases). The CDR3 is made up of 12 amino acids. V lost 10 bases and J lost 6, with 16 bases in between. CDR1 and CDR2 from the germline V gene are ENHRY and SYGVKD. DNA for the CDR3: TGTGCCACCTCGACTAGACCTGTCGAGCAGTACTTC. As protein: CATSTRPVEQYF.

This chain connects TRBV7-8 to TRBJ2-1; 7 bases map to TRBD1. The CDR3 has 16 residues. Trimming at V came to 1 base and at J to 5 bases, leaving 8 bases not matched to a gene. Germline values: CDR1 SGHVS, CDR2 FQNEAQ. The CDR3 sequence is CASSLEKHGQDNEQFF. The CDR3 region has the DNA TGTGCCAGCAGCTTAGAGAAACACGGACAGGACAATGAGCAGTTCTTC.